One and the same sample provided the 27 T cell receptor beta chains below, sequenced in a study of blood T cell repertoires in COVID-19. Assay: immunoSEQ multiplex PCR; the TCRdb copy retains only in-frame clones and omits some. Seen here are fewer than 600,000 clones, approximately 92% observed once, and the top ten hold roughly 0.9%. Sequencing input: peripheral blood. These TCRs come from a man in his late teens or twenties with COVID-19, enrolled during active disease.

J is TRBJ2-2 and V is TRBV10-3; D possibly corresponds to TRBD2 (5 bases). The germline gives CDR1 ENHRY, CDR2 SYGVKD. V shed 3 bases and J shed 8 bases, with 19 bases lying between them. The CDR3 consists of 16 residues. In nucleotides, the CDR3 is TGTGCCATCAGTGACCTTGGAGGCTTCAATGCAGGGGAGCTGTTTTTT. It is translated as CAISDLGGFNAGELFF.

This chain links TRBV6-2 or TRBV6-3 with TRBJ2-5; 12 nucleotides agree with TRBD2. The length of the CDR3 is 16 residues. Losses at the gene ends were 4 bases for V and 3 bases for J; bases not matched to a gene: 6. Germline values: CDR1 MNHEY, CDR2 SVGEGT. The CDR3 protein is CASSSRLAGEEETQYF. The CDR3 DNA reads TGTGCCAGCAGTTCTCGACTAGCGGGGGAAGAAGAGACCCAGTACTTC.

The V call is TRBV28, the J call TRBJ2-1; TRBD1 agrees at 9 bases. The CDR3 covers 16 residues. Germline V gives CDR1 MDHEN, CDR2 SYDVKM. V gave up 4 bases and J gave up 1 base; unmatched junction bases: 5. The CDR3 sequence is CASSSTGTGSYNEQFF. CDR3 sequence (DNA): TGTGCCAGCAGTTCCACCGGGACAGGGTCCTACAATGAGCAGTTCTTC.

The chain is built from TRBV7-2 and TRBJ2-6; TRBD1 matches at 7 bases. The J segment lost 0 bases and the V segment lost 5 bases, leaving 13 bases of the junction unmatched. Germline-derived CDR1 and CDR2 are SGHTA and FQGNSA. The CDR3 is 19 amino acids. CDR3 in DNA: TGTGCCAGCAGCCTTAGGGACAGTTTATCCTTCTCTGGGGCCAACGTCCTGACTTTC. Translated, it gives CASSLRDSLSFSGANVLTF. Based on the CDR3 plus reference TRBV7-2 and TRBJ2-6, the full variable domain is GAGVSQSPSNKVTEKGKDVELRCDPISGHTALYWYRQSLGQGLEFLIYFQGNSAPDKSGLPSDRFSAERTGGSVSTLTIQRTQQEDSAVYLCASSLRDSLSFSGANVLTFGAGSRLTVL.

The gene calls are TRBV7-9 and TRBJ2-1, with D tentatively TRBD2 (5 bases). Germline V lookup: CDR1 SEHNR, CDR2 FQNEAQ (reference sequence). The CDR3 runs 15 residues. Trimming took 5 bases from V and 10 from J, leaving 21 bases between them. The CDR3 protein is CASSPTGLPEREQFF. The CDR3 DNA sequence: TGTGCCAGCAGCCCCACCGGACTCCCGGAACGGGAGCAGTTCTTC.

This chain connects TRBV2 to TRBJ1-4; the D is unclear. The CDR3 has 13 residues. Looked up from germline, CDR1 is SNHLY and CDR2 is FYNNEI. The V end was cut by 5 bases, the J end by 4 bases, with 8 bases between. CDR3 DNA sequence: TGTGCCAGCAGTACCAGACTTAATGAAAAACTGTTTTTT. It specifies CASSTRLNEKLFF.

The chain recombines TRBV18 with TRBJ2-2, with D perhaps TRBD1 (5 bases). Germline lookup yields CDR1 KGHSH and CDR2 LQKENI. Trimming shortened V by 2 bases and J by 10 bases, and 14 bases separated the two germline ends. The CDR3 spans 14 residues. The DNA for the CDR3 is TGTGCCAGCTCACCAAGGCAGGGTGGTGAGGAGCTGTTTTTT. Protein product: CASSPRQGGEELFF.

The chain employs TRBV27 and TRBJ2-3, with D tentatively TRBD2 (5 bases). Germline lookup yields CDR1 MNHEY and CDR2 SMNVEV (reference sequence). CDR3 length: 14 residues. The V gene lost 8 bases and the J gene lost 3 bases, with 15 bases spanning the gap. This CDR3 reads CASSLVGETDTQYF. The CDR3 DNA follows: TGTGCCAGCTCCCTCGTGGGAGAGACAGATACGCAGTATTTT.

The V call is TRBV5-1, the J call TRBJ2-3; D is perhaps TRBD1 (5 bases). Looked up from germline, CDR1 is SGHRS and CDR2 is YFSETQ. This CDR3 comprises 16 residues. Trimming took 0 bases from V and 1 from J, leaving 12 bases between them. DNA for the CDR3: TGCGCCAGCAGCTTGGCCAGGGTCGGCGGCACAGATACGCAGTATTTT. Residues: CASSLARVGGTDTQYF.

The chain is built from TRBV3-1 (or the pseudogene TRBV3-2) and TRBJ1-3; D ambiguous. Germline assignment: CDR1 LGHDT and CDR2 YNNKEL (reference sequence). This CDR3 is 13 amino acids long. The V and J ends lost 4 bases and 2 bases respectively, with 6 bases between them. CDR3 in amino acids: CASSPLAGNTIYF. The CDR3 DNA sequence: TGTGCCAGCAGCCCCCTAGCTGGAAACACCATATATTTT.

Only a few counts were recorded for this clone. The CDR3 region is CATSSERRGEQYF. CDR3 DNA sequence: TGTGCCACCTCATCAGAACGGCGGGGGGAGCAGTACTTC. This chain links TRBV2 with TRBJ2-7; 7 bases are a match to TRBD2. This CDR3 is built from 13 residues. From germline, CDR1 is SNHLY and CDR2 FYNNEI. The trim removed 10 bases at V and 7 bases at J, leaving 13 bases unmatched.

The chain employs TRBV5-1 and TRBJ2-7; D is possibly TRBD1 (5 bases). The V gene lost 0 bases and the J gene lost 3 bases, with 16 bases spanning the gap. This CDR3 is 16 amino acids long. Germline CDR1 is SGHRS and CDR2 is YFSETQ. In DNA form, the CDR3 reads TGCGCCAGCAGCTTGGATTTGGCAGGGTCCTTCTACGAGCAGTACTTC. It encodes CASSLDLAGSFYEQYF.

The V gene is TRBV7-9, the J gene TRBJ2-6; D might be TRBD2 (6 bases). This CDR3 has 18 amino acids. CDR1 is SEHNR and CDR2 is FQNEAQ in the germline V gene (reference sequence). Deletions cut 1 base from V and 0 bases from J, with 13 bases between. The CDR3 loop is CASSLGARDSSGANVLTF. The CDR3 DNA sequence: TGTGCCAGCAGCTTAGGTGCGCGGGACTCCTCTGGGGCCAACGTCCTGACTTTC.

The chain combines TRBV4-1 with TRBJ1-5; TRBD1 is a possible D gene (5 bases). The CDR3 sequence is 15 residues long. V dropped 5 bases and J dropped 0 bases, with 11 bases sitting between them. The V gene's germline CDR1 is MGHRA and CDR2 YSYEKL. The CDR3 reads CASSFAQGSNQPQHF. In nucleotides, the CDR3 is TGCGCCAGCAGCTTCGCCCAGGGTAGCAATCAGCCCCAGCATTTT.

The chain carries TRBV3-1 (or the pseudogene TRBV3-2) and TRBJ2-5, with 7 bases lining up with TRBD1. This CDR3 has 13 residues. With V trimmed by 7 bases and J by 3 bases, 5 bases remained unmatched. Germline V gene data show CDR1 as LGHDT and CDR2 as YNNKEL (reference sequence). The CDR3 reads CASNTGQKETQYF. CDR3 bases: TGTGCCAGCAACACGGGACAGAAAGAGACCCAGTACTTC.

V gene TRBV29-1 combines with J gene TRBJ1-1; D call uncertain. The germline gives CDR1 SQVTM, CDR2 ANQGSEA. This CDR3 is built from 10 residues. Trimming removed 7 bases at V and 1 base at J, with 4 bases between. The CDR3 DNA sequence: TGCAGCGGACAGAACACTGAAGCTTTCTTT. It translates to CSGQNTEAFF.

The rearrangement joins TRBV7-9 to TRBJ2-2, with 7 positions matching TRBD2. With 0 bases clipped from V and 1 base from J, the junction kept 8 bases outside the gene matches. CDR3 length: 18 amino acids. Germline assignment: CDR1 SEHNR and CDR2 FQNEAQ (reference sequence). For the CDR3, the DNA is TGTGCCAGCAGCTTAGCCGCGTGGGCTAGCGGGAACACCGGGGAGCTGTTTTTT. It yields the protein CASSLAAWASGNTGELFF.

This clone was counted a few times. CDR3 nucleotide sequence: TGTGCCAGCAGCGCGGGGACAGGGGCGAATGAAAAACTGTTTTTT. This gives the protein CASSAGTGANEKLFF. The gene calls are TRBV5-4 and TRBJ1-4; 10 bases line up with TRBD1. V shed 4 bases and J 5 bases; nucleotides not matched to a gene: 5. The CDR3 has 15 amino acids. Germline V gene sequence: CDR1 SGHNT, CDR2 YYREEE (reference sequence).

This clone was recorded once. The chain uses TRBV15 and TRBJ2-5, with a weak D call TRBD1 (5 bases). The CDR3 has 15 amino acids. The V end lost 7 bases, the J end lost 5 bases, and 20 bases lay between the germline ends. CDR1 is LNHNV, CDR2 YYDKDF, per germline (reference sequence). Here the CDR3 reads CATKTDFSPLETQYF. The DNA for the CDR3 is TGTGCCACCAAGACAGACTTCAGTCCTTTGGAGACCCAGTACTTC.

This sequence joins TRBV21-1 and TRBJ2-7; the table's D call, TRBD1, has no DNA check behind it. TRBV21-1 is assigned pseudogene status. The CDR3 spans 14 residues. CDR3 loop: CASSRLQGSHEQYF. The CDR3 DNA sequence: TGTGCCAGCAGCAGGCTGCAGGGTTCCCACGAGCAGTACTTC.

This chain joins TRBV6-5 and TRBJ1-4; 7 bases match TRBD1. This CDR3 spans 15 amino acids. Per the germline V gene, CDR1 is MNHEY and CDR2 is SVGAGI. V shed 1 base and J 8 bases; nucleotides not matched to a gene: 7. The CDR3 coding sequence is TGTGCCAGCAGTTACTTGGGACAGCGGGCAGAAAAACTGTTTTTT. Translated, it gives CASSYLGQRAEKLFF.

This sequence joins TRBV9 and TRBJ2-7, with D perhaps matching TRBD2 (6 bases). This CDR3 contains 14 residues. The V gene lost 4 bases and the J gene lost 2 bases, with 13 bases spanning the gap. Germline-derived CDR1 and CDR2 are SGDLS and YYNGEE. This chain's CDR3 is CASSPSQRAYEQYF. Written as DNA, the CDR3 is TGTGCCAGCAGCCCCAGCCAGCGGGCCTACGAGCAGTACTTC.

The chain employs TRBV2 and TRBJ2-5; D is possibly TRBD2 (5 bases). Trimming took 3 bases from V and 1 from J, leaving 6 bases between them. The CDR3 extends over 13 amino acids. In germline, CDR1 is SNHLY, CDR2 FYNNEI. CDR3 in amino acids: CASSEDFQETQYF. In DNA form, the CDR3 reads TGTGCCAGCAGTGAGGACTTCCAAGAGACCCAGTACTTC.

The V and J genes are TRBV6-1 and TRBJ1-2, with D maybe TRBD1 (5 bases). The germline CDR1 and CDR2 sequences are MNHNS and SASEGT. V shed 0 bases and J shed 9 bases, with 11 bases lying between them. There are 13 residues in the CDR3. CDR3 protein: CASSEATGGRYTF. DNA of the CDR3: TGTGCCAGCAGTGAAGCGACCGGGGGTCGCTACACCTTC.

The gene calls are TRBV6-7 and TRBJ1-3, with D perhaps matching TRBD1 (5 bases). TRBV6-7 is filed as an ORF, its function uncertain. The CDR3 consists of 16 residues. Trimming cost V 0 bases and J 3 bases, with 12 bases left between them. The CDR3 is CASSYSMGPDGNTIYF. CDR3 in DNA: TGTGCCAGCAGTTACTCGATGGGGCCGGATGGAAACACCATATATTTT.

This chain connects TRBV5-4 to TRBJ1-4, with D uncertain. The germline CDR1 and CDR2 sequences are SGHNT and YYREEE (reference sequence). The CDR3 spans 13 residues. Trimming pared 4 bases from V and 8 bases from J, leaving 12 bases between. CDR3 in DNA: TGTGCCAGCAGCGTAGCGAGTGAGGAAAAACTGTTTTTT. Amino acid sequence: CASSVASEEKLFF. The variable domain in full, with the rest retrieved from reference TRBV5-4 and TRBJ1-4, is ETGVTQSPTHLIKTRGQQVTLRCSSQSGHNTVSWYQQALGQGPQFIFQYYREEENGRGNFPPRFSGLQFPNYSSELNVNALELDDSALYLCASSVASEEKLFFGSGTQLSVL.

In DNA, the CDR3 is TGTGCCAGTACGCAGGGGCATGTGTCCCAGTACTTC. Residues: CASTQGHVSQYF. The rearrangement links TRBV2 to TRBJ2-5; tentative D call: TRBD1 (6 bases). V lost 9 bases and J 9 bases, leaving 17 bases between the germline ends. Per germline, CDR1 SNHLY and CDR2 FYNNEI. The CDR3 has 12 residues. Full variable domain (outside the CDR3, taken from reference TRBV2 and TRBJ2-5): EPEVTQTPSHQVTQMGQEVILRCVPISNHLYFYWYRQILGQKVEFLVSFYNNEISEKSEIFDDQFSVERPDGSNFTLKIRSTKLEDSAMYFCASTQGHVSQYFGPGTRLLVL.